The clone carrying this T cell receptor (beta chain) was seen only once. What it binds is unknown. Germline V gene sequence: CDR1 MDHEN, CDR2 SYDVKM. CDR3 size: 15 residues. V dropped 2 bases and J dropped 7 bases, with 14 bases sitting between them. Clones were sequenced by immunoSEQ multiplex PCR, and TCRdb holds only the in-frame ones, with some missing. The sample has about 95,000 clones; approximately 86% are singletons. This entry comes from a study of radiation and T cells in renal cell carcinoma. The study's findings and limits: Without pretreatment biopsies, baseline tumor clonotype presence was undetermined.

Documented time point: baseline pretreatment blood. Treatment specified: 15 Gy SBRT to primary tumor, nephrectomy 4 weeks later. This sample comprised blood, obtained from a patient whose treatment included radiotherapy and nephrectomy. The TCR was taken from a man aged 45-65 years with renal cell carcinoma. The genes are TRBV28 and TRBJ1-4; no clear D gene. The CDR3 coding sequence is TGTGCCAGCAGTTTAAGCGGACCTAAGATTGAAAAACTGTTTTTT. Protein: CASSLSGPKIEKLFF.